This T cell receptor beta chain comes out of a study of blood T cells in healthy people across ages. Isolation of PBMCs gave at least 6.5 million cells per sample. Total RNA, at least 5.5 micrograms per sample, was extracted from PBMCs. Through a sample-barcoded 5' primer and a J-beta primer mix, a second PCR was run for 7 to 11 cycles. TCRdb passed the 5' RACE reads through MiXCR, listing each CDR3 protein once. The sample holds 1.5 million or so distinct CDR3 sequences, roughly 40% seen once. The CDR3 is 15 residues long. CDR1 and CDR2 from the germline V gene are SGHRS and YFSETQ. V lost 4 bases and J lost 2; bases outside the gene matches: 5.

The rearrangement uses TRBV5-1 and TRBJ2-1, with 8 bases lining up with TRBD1. The sample consisted of blood. This receptor was obtained from a young woman in good health. The CDR3 reads CASSPPGQAYNEQFF. CDR3 sequence (DNA): TGCGCCAGCAGCCCACCGGGACAGGCCTACAATGAGCAGTTCTTC.